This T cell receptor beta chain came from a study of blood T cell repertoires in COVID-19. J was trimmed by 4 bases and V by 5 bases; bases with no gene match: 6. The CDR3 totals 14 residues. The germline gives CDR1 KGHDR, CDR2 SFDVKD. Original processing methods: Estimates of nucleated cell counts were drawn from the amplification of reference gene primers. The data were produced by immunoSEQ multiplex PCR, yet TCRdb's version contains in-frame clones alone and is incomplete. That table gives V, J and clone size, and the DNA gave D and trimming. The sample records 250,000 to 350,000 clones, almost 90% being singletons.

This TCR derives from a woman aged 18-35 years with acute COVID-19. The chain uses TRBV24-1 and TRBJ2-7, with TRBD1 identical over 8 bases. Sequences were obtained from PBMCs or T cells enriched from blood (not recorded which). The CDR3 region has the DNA TGTGCCACCAGTGCCTCGGACAGGGTTTACGAGCAGTACTTC. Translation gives CATSASDRVYEQYF.